This T cell receptor beta chain was documented in a study of early stage breast cancer tumors. Study-wide background: Of some 15 invasive breast tumors, about a dozen were hormone receptor-positive, HER2-negative. Average read coverage per sample was roughly 9.7-fold. Study conclusions and caveats: Comparing each tissue with blood distinguished tumor from normal in about 90% of the 16 patients.

Method: immunoSEQ multiplex PCR; TCRdb's copy keeps in-frame clones and lacks some. The sample yields around 6,700 clones, 50% to 80% seen once. A remark on this clone: Its antigen is currently unknown.

The CDR3 spans 16 residues. Germline CDR1 is SGHDT and CDR2 is YYEEEE. Between the trimmed V and J ends, which lost 0 bases and 4 bases, there was a span of 15 bases. This chain connects TRBV5-6 to TRBJ2-3; weak D call: TRBD1 (6 bases). The sequenced material came from normal breast tissue next to the tumor. The sequence derives from a person between 50 and 60 years old with breast cancer. The CDR3 loop is CASSLADAQGPDTQYF. As DNA, the CDR3 is TGTGCCAGCAGCTTGGCCGATGCACAGGGCCCAGATACGCAGTATTTT.